This record covers a single TCR beta chain. The antigen remains undetermined. This entry is derived from a study of identical twins. Trimming left V 3 bases short and J 1 base short, with 12 bases between. This CDR3 is built from 16 residues. Germline V lookup: CDR1 SGHTA, CDR2 FQGNSA. The study's findings and limits: Twins shared out-of-frame alpha sequences with excess low generation probability. While abundant cord blood beta clonotypes carried fewer insertions, memory repertoires showed no such pattern.

TCRdb re-called the 5' RACE reads through MiXCR, storing one row per CDR3 protein. The sample has about 720,000 distinct CDR3 sequences; about 20% are singletons. These data were also reused for a study on T cells expressing NK-cell markers.

Input material: PBMCs. The sequence was collected from a young woman in good health. V gene TRBV7-2 combines with J gene TRBJ2-2; D is perhaps TRBD1 (5 bases). CDR3 sequence: CASSFLGLRNTGELFF. The CDR3 bases are TGTGCCAGCAGCTTTCTGGGGCTCAGGAACACCGGGGAGCTGTTTTTT. The full variable domain, in which reference TRBV7-2 and TRBJ2-2 provide the parts outside the CDR3, is GAGVSQSPSNKVTEKGKDVELRCDPISGHTALYWYRQSLGQGLEFLIYFQGNSAPDKSGLPSDRFSAERTGGSVSTLTIQRTQQEDSAVYLCASSFLGLRNTGELFFGEGSRLTVL.